There are a few counts of the clone carrying this T cell receptor (beta chain). This sample was taken from a study of patients and donors after allogeneic stem cell transplantation. From the RT-PCR reads, TCRdb called clonotypes with MiXCR, one entry per CDR3 protein. The table records hundreds of thousands of distinct CDR3 sequences, around 15% of them present only once. The CDR3 has 16 residues. Germline CDR1 and CDR2: LGHDT and YNNKEL (reference sequence). V shed 4 bases and J 5 bases; nucleotides not matched to a gene: 11. This receptor was identified in a human donor who was either an allogeneic HSCT recipient or a stem cell or donor lymphocyte infusion donor (not recorded which). It is not recorded whose cells these are; they may come from a transplant donor. Sequenced material: blood, either unsorted or a sorted T cell fraction (not recorded which). The chain employs TRBV3-1 and TRBJ2-3; 8 bases map to TRBD2. The CDR3 sequence: CASSLPLSGGQDTQYF. The CDR3 coding sequence is TGTGCCAGCAGCCTCCCTTTAAGCGGGGGTCAAGATACGCAGTATTTT.